Listed below are T cell receptor beta chains from one sample, sequenced in a study of OX40 agonist ivuxolimab in advanced cancers. TCRdb keeps only in-frame clones here, not all; method: immunoSEQ multiplex PCR. The sample includes some 130,000 clones, under 95% seen only once; the top ten take about 0.93%. Material: CD4+ or CD8+ T cells sorted from blood, obtained in a trial of the OX40 agonist ivuxolimab. These receptors all come from an adult with an advanced solid tumor such as melanoma, head and neck, liver or kidney cancer. Each CDR3 is given with its conserved first and last residue. A D gene is named only where the DNA matches it firmly. A clone size is listed for some rows: how often the clone was seen (once, few, many), or a class if it is expanded.

d_call: -
v_call: TRBV7-2
clone_size: -
j_call: TRBJ1-5
cdr3_nt: TGTGCCAGCAGCTTAGTATGGGGGCCGAATCAGCCCCAGCATTTT
cdr3_aa: CASSLVWGPNQPQHF

d_call: -
v_call: TRBV19
clone_size: -
j_call: TRBJ1-5
cdr3_nt: TGTGCCAGTAGTATGGGGTCGAACAATCAGCCCCAGCATTTT
cdr3_aa: CASSMGSNNQPQHF

d_call: -
v_call: TRBV7-2
clone_size: -
j_call: TRBJ2-7
cdr3_nt: TGTGCCAGCAGGAAGGACCTGGTCTATGGGGAGCAGTACTTC
cdr3_aa: CASRKDLVYGEQYF

d_call: TRBD2
v_call: TRBV7-2
clone_size: -
j_call: TRBJ2-3
cdr3_nt: TGTGCCAGCAGCTTTGGACTAGCGGGAGGTGAGGATACGCAGTATTTT
cdr3_aa: CASSFGLAGGEDTQYF

d_call: TRBD2
v_call: TRBV5-4
clone_size: -
j_call: TRBJ2-7
cdr3_nt: TGTGCCAGCAGCGCGGGACTAGCGGGAGGGGAAGACGAGCAGTACTTC
cdr3_aa: CASSAGLAGGEDEQYF

d_call: -
v_call: TRBV15
clone_size: -
j_call: TRBJ1-2
cdr3_nt: TGTGCCACCAGCAGAGAAGGGTCCCCTAACTATGGCTACACCTTC
cdr3_aa: CATSREGSPNYGYTF

d_call: TRBD2
v_call: TRBV9
clone_size: -
j_call: TRBJ2-3
cdr3_nt: TGTGCCAGCAGCGGAACTAGCGGCCACAAGGGAGATACGCAGTATTTT
cdr3_aa: CASSGTSGHKGDTQYF

d_call: -
v_call: TRBV7-3
clone_size: -
j_call: TRBJ2-3
cdr3_nt: TGTGCCAGCAGCCCAGGGGGGCCTAGCACAGATACGCAGTATTTT
cdr3_aa: CASSPGGPSTDTQYF

d_call: -
v_call: TRBV5-6
clone_size: -
j_call: TRBJ2-3
cdr3_nt: TGTGCCAGCAGCTTGGCCAACAGGGCAGATACGCAGTATTTT
cdr3_aa: CASSLANRADTQYF

d_call: -
v_call: TRBV20-1
clone_size: -
j_call: TRBJ2-3
cdr3_nt: TGCAGTGCTAGAGATTTGTTGGCGCAGTATTTT
cdr3_aa: CSARDLLAQYF

d_call: TRBD1
v_call: TRBV18
clone_size: -
j_call: TRBJ1-2
cdr3_nt: TGTGCCACGACAGGACAGGGGAATCTCGCCTACACCTTC
cdr3_aa: CATTGQGNLAYTF

d_call: TRBD1
v_call: TRBV6-6
clone_size: -
j_call: TRBJ1-3
cdr3_nt: TGTGCCAGCAGTCCACCAGGGGGCGCTGGAAACACCATATATTTT
cdr3_aa: CASSPPGGAGNTIYF

d_call: TRBD1
v_call: TRBV7-7
clone_size: -
j_call: TRBJ2-5
cdr3_nt: TGTGCTAGCAGCTTCGGGACAGGCTTGCAAGAGACCCAGTACTTC
cdr3_aa: CASSFGTGLQETQYF

d_call: TRBD2
v_call: TRBV5-5
clone_size: -
j_call: TRBJ2-7
cdr3_nt: TGTGCCAGCAGCTTGGCAGGGACCCTTAGCGGGAGGGCAAGCTCCTACGAGCAGTACTTC
cdr3_aa: CASSLAGTLSGRASSYEQYF

d_call: -
v_call: TRBV5-6
clone_size: -
j_call: TRBJ2-5
cdr3_nt: TGTGCCAGCAGCTTGGGGGAAGGAGAGACCCAGTACTTC
cdr3_aa: CASSLGEGETQYF

d_call: -
v_call: TRBV5-1
clone_size: -
j_call: TRBJ1-4
cdr3_nt: TGCGCCAGCAGATCGGCCTTAAATGAAAAACTGTTTTTT
cdr3_aa: CASRSALNEKLFF

d_call: TRBD2
v_call: TRBV28
clone_size: -
j_call: TRBJ2-4
cdr3_nt: TGTGCCAGCAGTCCCCTCGGGGGGGCAAAGATAGCCAAAAACATTCAGTACTTC
cdr3_aa: CASSPLGGAKIAKNIQYF

d_call: TRBD2
v_call: TRBV7-2
clone_size: -
j_call: TRBJ2-7
cdr3_nt: TGTGCCAGCAGCCCATGGGCGGGAGGCGGTTACGAGCAGTACTTC
cdr3_aa: CASSPWAGGGYEQYF

d_call: -
v_call: TRBV19
clone_size: -
j_call: TRBJ1-5
cdr3_nt: TGTGCCAGTACTCCGGGGAGCCTGGGTAATCAGCCCCAGCATTTT
cdr3_aa: CASTPGSLGNQPQHF

d_call: TRBD2
v_call: TRBV6-5
clone_size: few
j_call: TRBJ2-5
cdr3_nt: TGTGCCAGCATTCGGGAGGGGCCAGAAGAGACCCAGTACTTC
cdr3_aa: CASIREGPEETQYF

d_call: -
v_call: TRBV5-5
clone_size: -
j_call: TRBJ1-5
cdr3_nt: TGTGCCAGCAGCTTGGTAGGTAATAGCAATCAGCCCCAGCATTTT
cdr3_aa: CASSLVGNSNQPQHF

d_call: -
v_call: TRBV6-6
clone_size: once
j_call: TRBJ2-4
cdr3_nt: TGTGCCAGCAGAAATGGGAGGGGGCGAGCCAAAAACATTCAGTACTTC
cdr3_aa: CASRNGRGRAKNIQYF

d_call: -
v_call: TRBV21-1
clone_size: -
j_call: TRBJ2-1
cdr3_nt: TGTGCCAGCCGACTCAGGGGCCATCTCGAATACAATGAGCAGTTCTTC
cdr3_aa: CASRLRGHLEYNEQFF

d_call: -
v_call: TRBV6-5
clone_size: -
j_call: TRBJ1-1
cdr3_nt: TGTGCCAGCAGCCTTGGACAGCTCGAAGCTTTCTTT
cdr3_aa: CASSLGQLEAFF

d_call: TRBD1
v_call: TRBV19
clone_size: -
j_call: TRBJ1-2
cdr3_nt: TGTGCCAGTAGTATAGCCCCCACAGGGGGCGACTATGGCTACACCTTC
cdr3_aa: CASSIAPTGGDYGYTF

d_call: -
v_call: TRBV28
clone_size: -
j_call: TRBJ2-1
cdr3_nt: TGTGCCAGCAGTTTATCGACTAGTTGGTCCTACAATGAGCAGTTCTTC
cdr3_aa: CASSLSTSWSYNEQFF

d_call: -
v_call: TRBV10-3
clone_size: once
j_call: TRBJ1-3
cdr3_nt: TGTGCCATCAGTGGAGGGTTGGCTGGAAACACCATATATTTT
cdr3_aa: CAISGGLAGNTIYF

d_call: TRBD1
v_call: TRBV28
clone_size: -
j_call: TRBJ2-3
cdr3_nt: TGTGCCAGCAGTTCAGGGGGTGAGGCTACGCAGTATTTT
cdr3_aa: CASSSGGEATQYF

d_call: TRBD1
v_call: TRBV7-9
clone_size: -
j_call: TRBJ2-5
cdr3_nt: TGTGCCAGCAGCGGGGACAGGGTGGAGACCCAGTACTTC
cdr3_aa: CASSGDRVETQYF

d_call: -
v_call: TRBV29-1
clone_size: -
j_call: TRBJ2-1
cdr3_nt: TGCAGCGTTGGCTTCGGGAGACATGAGCAGTTCTTC
cdr3_aa: CSVGFGRHEQFF

d_call: TRBD2
v_call: TRBV7-3
clone_size: -
j_call: TRBJ2-3
cdr3_nt: TGTGCCAGCAGCCAGGGACTAGCGGGCACAGATACGCAGTATTTT
cdr3_aa: CASSQGLAGTDTQYF

d_call: -
v_call: TRBV27
clone_size: -
j_call: TRBJ2-3
cdr3_nt: TGTGCCAGCAGTTTATCCGGGGGCGCGGGCACAGATACGCAGTATTTT
cdr3_aa: CASSLSGGAGTDTQYF

d_call: -
v_call: TRBV9
clone_size: -
j_call: TRBJ2-6
cdr3_nt: TGTGCCAGCAGCGCGACGGGTGCAGGGGCCAACGTCCTGACTTTC
cdr3_aa: CASSATGAGANVLTF

d_call: TRBD1
v_call: TRBV7-2
clone_size: -
j_call: TRBJ1-2
cdr3_nt: TGTGCCAGCAGCATGGGACAGCCCTATGGCTACACCTTC
cdr3_aa: CASSMGQPYGYTF

d_call: TRBD2
v_call: TRBV5-1
clone_size: few
j_call: TRBJ2-3
cdr3_nt: TGCGCCACCTCGACGGGGGGAGGCACAGATACGCAGTATTTT
cdr3_aa: CATSTGGGTDTQYF

d_call: -
v_call: TRBV27
clone_size: once
j_call: TRBJ1-1
cdr3_nt: TGTGCCAGCAGTTTAGAAGAGAACACTGAAGCTTTCTTT
cdr3_aa: CASSLEENTEAFF

d_call: -
v_call: TRBV7-2
clone_size: -
j_call: TRBJ1-2
cdr3_nt: TGTGCCAGCAGCTTAGCTTCCGGGACATTGGGTGGCTACACCTTC
cdr3_aa: CASSLASGTLGGYTF

d_call: -
v_call: TRBV4-3
clone_size: -
j_call: TRBJ1-5
cdr3_nt: TGCGCCAGCAGCCATACAGGGAGGTCGGAAGCCCAGCATTTT
cdr3_aa: CASSHTGRSEAQHF

d_call: -
v_call: TRBV7-3
clone_size: -
j_call: TRBJ2-5
cdr3_nt: TGTGCCAGCAGTCGGGGCCTCCAAGAGACCCAGTACTTC
cdr3_aa: CASSRGLQETQYF

d_call: -
v_call: TRBV5-6
clone_size: -
j_call: TRBJ2-3
cdr3_nt: TGTGCCAGCAGCCCCGGGAGAGGAACAGATACGCAGTATTTT
cdr3_aa: CASSPGRGTDTQYF

d_call: -
v_call: TRBV7-6
clone_size: -
j_call: TRBJ2-5
cdr3_nt: TGTGCCAGCAGCTTATCTGGGAAAGAGACCCAGTACTTC
cdr3_aa: CASSLSGKETQYF

d_call: TRBD2
v_call: TRBV28
clone_size: -
j_call: TRBJ2-3
cdr3_nt: TGTGCCAGCAGTTTAGATCGAGGACTAGCGGGATACACAGATACGCAGTATTTT
cdr3_aa: CASSLDRGLAGYTDTQYF

d_call: -
v_call: TRBV7-8
clone_size: -
j_call: TRBJ2-7
cdr3_nt: TGTGCCAGCAGCCGTACTCGGTACGAGCAGTACTTC
cdr3_aa: CASSRTRYEQYF

d_call: -
v_call: TRBV4-3
clone_size: -
j_call: TRBJ2-3
cdr3_nt: TGCGCCAGCAGCCTCGCCAGGAGCACAGATACGCAGTATTTT
cdr3_aa: CASSLARSTDTQYF

d_call: -
v_call: TRBV11-3
clone_size: -
j_call: TRBJ2-6
cdr3_nt: TGTGCCAGCAGCTTAGAGGGGTCCTCTGGGGCCAACGTCCTGACTTTC
cdr3_aa: CASSLEGSSGANVLTF

d_call: -
v_call: TRBV21-1
clone_size: -
j_call: TRBJ2-1
cdr3_nt: TGTGCCAGCAGCGTGAGGACAGGGGTTTACAATGAGCAGTTCTTC
cdr3_aa: CASSVRTGVYNEQFF

d_call: -
v_call: TRBV6-5
clone_size: -
j_call: TRBJ1-1
cdr3_nt: TGTGCCAGCAGTGAAGGCGGACTGGGGGCTTTCTTT
cdr3_aa: CASSEGGLGAFF

d_call: -
v_call: TRBV28
clone_size: -
j_call: TRBJ1-1
cdr3_nt: TGTGCCATCAGAGGCGGAACTGAAGCTTTCTTT
cdr3_aa: CAIRGGTEAFF

d_call: TRBD1
v_call: TRBV18
clone_size: once
j_call: TRBJ1-1
cdr3_nt: TGTGCCAGCTCACCCAGGACAGGGAGGAACACTGAAGCTTTCTTT
cdr3_aa: CASSPRTGRNTEAFF

d_call: TRBD1
v_call: TRBV6-1
clone_size: -
j_call: TRBJ1-2
cdr3_nt: TGTGCCAGCAGGGTGACAGGGTCCTCGCATGGCTACACCTTC
cdr3_aa: CASRVTGSSHGYTF